The 2 T cell receptor beta chains below all came from one sample that was sequenced in a study of siplizumab effects on memory and regulatory T cells. Clones were sequenced by immunoSEQ multiplex PCR, and TCRdb holds only the in-frame ones, with some missing. The sample records 62,000 or so clones, over 80% being singletons. Sequencing used memory CD4+ T cells sorted from blood. The receptors stem from a human donor in good health.

V and J are TRBV5-1 and TRBJ2-1; 8 bases are shared with TRBD1. J was trimmed by 2 bases and V by 5 bases; bases with no gene match: 6. In germline, CDR1 is SGHRS, CDR2 YFSETQ. This CDR3 contains 15 residues. Here the CDR3 reads CASSPRTGPYNEQFF. CDR3 in DNA: TGCGCCAGCAGTCCCAGGACAGGGCCCTACAATGAGCAGTTCTTC. Complete variable domain (other parts from reference TRBV5-1 and TRBJ2-1): KAGVTQTPRYLIKTRGQQVTLSCSPISGHRSVSWYQQTPGQGLQFLFEYFSETQRNKGNFPGRFSGRQFSNSRSEMNVSTLELGDSALYLCASSPRTGPYNEQFFGPGTRLTVL.

The chain recombines TRBV29-1 with TRBJ1-2; 12 bases are a match to TRBD1. The trim removed 7 bases at V and 5 bases at J, leaving 8 bases unmatched. The germline CDR1 and CDR2 sequences are SQVTM and ANQGSEA. The CDR3 has 14 residues. The DNA of the CDR3 is TGCAGCGCCGACGGGACAGGGGGCAAGTATGGCTACACCTTC. Amino acid sequence: CSADGTGGKYGYTF. The whole variable domain, filled in from reference TRBV29-1 and TRBJ1-2, reads SAVISQKPSRDICQRGTSLTIQCQVDSQVTMMFWYRQQPGQSLTLIATANQGSEATYESGFVIDKFPISRPNLTFSTLTVSNMSPEDSSIYLCSADGTGGKYGYTFGSGTRLTVV.